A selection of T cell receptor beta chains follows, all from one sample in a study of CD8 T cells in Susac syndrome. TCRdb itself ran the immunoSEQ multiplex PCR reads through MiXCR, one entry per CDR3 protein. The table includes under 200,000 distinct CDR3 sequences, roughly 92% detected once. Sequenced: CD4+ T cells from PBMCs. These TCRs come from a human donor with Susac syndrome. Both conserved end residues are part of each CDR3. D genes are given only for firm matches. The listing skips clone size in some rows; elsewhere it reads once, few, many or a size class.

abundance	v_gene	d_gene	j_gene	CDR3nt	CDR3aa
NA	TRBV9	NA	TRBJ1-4	TGTGCCAGCAGCGTATTGGCAACTAATGAAAAACTGTTTTTT	CASSVLATNEKLFF
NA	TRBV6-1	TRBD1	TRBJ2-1	TGTGCCAGCAGAACCTCGCGACAGGGCGTCAGGAACAATGAGCAGTTCTTC	CASRTSRQGVRNNEQFF
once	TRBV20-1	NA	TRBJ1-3	TGCAGTGCTAGAGACCACAGAGACTTTGGAAACACCATATATTTT	CSARDHRDFGNTIYF
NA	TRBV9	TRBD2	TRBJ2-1	TGTGCCAGCAGCGCCCCGGGACTAGCCTACAATGAGCAGTTCTTC	CASSAPGLAYNEQFF
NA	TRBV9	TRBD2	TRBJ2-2	TGTGCCAGCAGCGTAGCGGGGGGGGACACCGGGGAGCTGTTTTTT	CASSVAGGDTGELFF
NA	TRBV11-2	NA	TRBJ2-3	TGTGCCAGCAGCTCAGTCAGGACAGCCCACACAGATACGCAGTATTTT	CASSSVRTAHTDTQYF
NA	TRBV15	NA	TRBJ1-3	TGTGCCACCAGCAGAGATCTTTACTCGGGTGCATCGGGAAACACCATATATTTT	CATSRDLYSGASGNTIYF
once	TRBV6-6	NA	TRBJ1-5	TGTGCCAGCAGTCTGGACAGAGGATATCAGCCCCAGCATTTT	CASSLDRGYQPQHF
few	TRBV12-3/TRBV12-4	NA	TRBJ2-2	TGTGCCAGCAGTCCTTGGGGCACCGGGGAGCTGTTTTTT	CASSPWGTGELFF
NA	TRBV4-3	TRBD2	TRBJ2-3	TGCGCCAGCAGCCGGGGGAGGGGACTAGCGGGGGGGGAGGGCACAGATACGCAGTATTTT	CASSRGRGLAGGEGTDTQYF
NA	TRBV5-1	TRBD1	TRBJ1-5	TGCGCCAGCAGCTCTGGGACAGGGGGAAGAGGTCAGCCCCAGCATTTT	CASSSGTGGRGQPQHF
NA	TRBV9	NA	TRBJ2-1	TGTGCCAGCAGCTTGGACCTAAACCAAGGGAATGAGCAGTTCTTC	CASSLDLNQGNEQFF
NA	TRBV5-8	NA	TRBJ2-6	TGTGCCAGCAGCACAGGGAGCTCTGGGGCCAACGTCCTGACTTTC	CASSTGSSGANVLTF
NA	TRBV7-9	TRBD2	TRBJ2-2	TGTGCCAGCAGCCCCGGGGGGGGACGGACCGGGGAGCTGTTTTTT	CASSPGGGRTGELFF
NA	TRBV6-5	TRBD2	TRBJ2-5	TGTGCCAGCAGGTCGCCCGGGGGGGAGACCCAGTACTTC	CASRSPGGETQYF
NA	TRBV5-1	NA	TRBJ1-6	TGCGCCAGCAGCTTCGAAAATTCACCCCTCCACTTT	CASSFENSPLHF
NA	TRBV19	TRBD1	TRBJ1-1	TGTGCCAGTAGTATCGAGGGGGCGAGAACTGAAGCTTTCTTT	CASSIEGARTEAFF
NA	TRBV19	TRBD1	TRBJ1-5	TGTGCCAGTAGACGGACCGGGACAGGGAGCAATCAGCCCCAGCATTTT	CASRRTGTGSNQPQHF
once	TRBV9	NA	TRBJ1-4	TGTGCCAGCAGCCCACAAGACAGTGCAACTAATGAAAAACTGTTTTTT	CASSPQDSATNEKLFF
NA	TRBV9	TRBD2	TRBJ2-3	TGTGCCAGCAGCGTAGGTCTTCCAAGTGCTTGGGGGGGGAGCACAGATACGCAGTATTTT	CASSVGLPSAWGGSTDTQYF
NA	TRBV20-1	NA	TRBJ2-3	TGCAGTGCTGTACCCGGGACATACACAGATACGCAGTATTTT	CSAVPGTYTDTQYF
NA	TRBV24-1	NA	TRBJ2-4	TGTGCCACCAGAAGAGACCCCGCGGACATTCAGTACTTC	CATRRDPADIQYF
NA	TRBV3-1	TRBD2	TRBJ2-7	TGTGCCAGCAGCCAAAGCAGCGGGGGGTACGAGCAGTACTTC	CASSQSSGGYEQYF
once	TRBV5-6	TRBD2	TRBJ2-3	TGTGCCAGCAGCGCCTGGACTAGCTTAGATACGCAGTATTTT	CASSAWTSLDTQYF
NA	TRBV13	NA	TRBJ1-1	TGTGCCAGCAGCCCTCGCACAGCCCGGAACACTGAAGCTTTCTTT	CASSPRTARNTEAFF
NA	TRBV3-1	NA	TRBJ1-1	TGTGCCAGCAGCCAAGATGGCGGGGACCTCACTGAAGCTTTCTTT	CASSQDGGDLTEAFF
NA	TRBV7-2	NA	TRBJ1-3	TGTGCCAGCAGCTTAGGAGGGGGCTCTGGAAACACCATATATTTT	CASSLGGGSGNTIYF
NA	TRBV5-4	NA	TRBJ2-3	TGTGCCAGCAGCTCGGACCAGGGCGCAGATACGCAGTATTTT	CASSSDQGADTQYF
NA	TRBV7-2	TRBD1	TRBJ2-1	TGTGCCAGCAGCCCAGGACAGGGCCTGTACAATGAGCAGTTCTTC	CASSPGQGLYNEQFF
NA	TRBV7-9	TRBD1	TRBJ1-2	TGTGCCAGCAGCCTACGACAGGGTATGGCCTATGGCTACACCTTC	CASSLRQGMAYGYTF
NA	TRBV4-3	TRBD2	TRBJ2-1	TGCGCCAGCAGCCAGGCTATAGCGGGGCACACTAGCTCCTACAATGAGCAGTTCTTC	CASSQAIAGHTSSYNEQFF
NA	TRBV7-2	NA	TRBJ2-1	TGTGCCAGCAGCTTGGTGGGGGGCCTCGAGCAGTTCTTC	CASSLVGGLEQFF
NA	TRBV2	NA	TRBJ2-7	TGTGCCAGCAGTGAACAAGGGTTCCAATACGAGCAGTACTTC	CASSEQGFQYEQYF
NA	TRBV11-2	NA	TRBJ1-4	TGTGCCAGCAGCTCCCGGGACGGCCCGGAAAAACTGTTTTTT	CASSSRDGPEKLFF
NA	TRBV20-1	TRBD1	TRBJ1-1	TGCAGTGCGCGACAGGGGGACACTGAAGCTTTCTTT	CSARQGDTEAFF
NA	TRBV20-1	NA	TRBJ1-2	TGCAGTGCTATCGAATCGCCGGGTGGCTACACCTTC	CSAIESPGGYTF
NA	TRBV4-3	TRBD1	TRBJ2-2	TGCGCCAGCAGCCCCGGACAGGTTGAAACGCTGTTTTTT	CASSPGQVETLFF
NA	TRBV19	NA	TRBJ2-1	TGTGCCAGTAGTTCCCCGACAGTGCGTCCGAGCTCCTACAATGAGCAGTTCTTC	CASSSPTVRPSSYNEQFF
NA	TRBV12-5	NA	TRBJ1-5	TGTGCTAGTGGTCCTGGTACAACAGGGCGCAATCAGCCCCAGCATTTT	CASGPGTTGRNQPQHF
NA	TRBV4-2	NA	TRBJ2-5	TGTGCCAGCAGCCAAGGTCCTCAGGGGGAGACCCAGTACTTC	CASSQGPQGETQYF
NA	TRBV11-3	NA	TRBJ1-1	TGTGCCAGCAGCTTAGGTGGTTCGAACACTGAAGCTTTCTTT	CASSLGGSNTEAFF